This TCR beta chain was captured by sequencing in a study of tissue T cells after allogeneic stem cell transplantation. Every graft-versus-host disease patient had gastrointestinal disease and got several lines of graft-versus-host disease therapy. Autopsy tissues spanned esophagus to rectum, liver, skin, and lymphoid organs including spleen. The study's findings and limits: Few T cell clones were shared across patients, but motif clusters showed tissue-specific shared signatures. Blood and spleen captured only part of the tissue TCR repertoire.

Germline V gene lookup returns CDR1 MNHEY and CDR2 SVGAGI. Trimming removed 8 bases from V and 0 bases from J; junction bases left unmatched: 3. There are 13 residues in the CDR3. As concerns this clone: No antigen is known for it.

TCRdb's copy holds only in-frame clones and misses some; the assay was immunoSEQ multiplex PCR. The sample contains about 6,900 clones, roughly 79% of which appear only once. The sample consisted of skin, taken at autopsy. The TCR originated in a male patient of 60 years or more with steroid-refractory graft-versus-host disease after an allogeneic stem cell transplant. Some T cells may possibly be graft donor cells. The chain joins TRBV6-5 to TRBJ1-1; 7 nucleotides align to TRBD1. DNA for the CDR3: TGTGCCAGCGGGACAGTCATGAACACTGAAGCTTTCTTT. Translated: CASGTVMNTEAFF.